Below are 28 T cell receptor beta chains sequenced from a single sample in a study of T-cell memory formation after mild COVID-19 (dated by TCRdb to 2020 to 2023). The library was generated by 5' RACE. Sequencing was performed on an Illumina NovaSeq 6000. TCRdb applied fastp at Q25 and MiXCR to the public reads, then kept only in-frame beta chains. Duplicate CDR3 protein sequences are folded into a single record with the most common DNA and genes. The sample table records a few hundred thousand distinct CDR3 sequences; over 25% of these occur just once. The ten largest clones take up approximately 15% of the sample. The source material was PBMCs or a T cell subset sorted from them (not recorded which). These receptors originate from an adult woman who had mild COVID-19 (a few samples of this study predate the infection). The sample titles of this study are shuffled in the database, so cell type and time point are left out; the donor was told from shared clones.

This sequence joins TRBV7-6 and TRBJ2-7; D is undetermined. The V and J ends lost 1 base and 0 bases respectively, with 10 bases between them. The CDR3 consists of 15 residues. Germline loops: CDR1 SGHVS, CDR2 FNYEAQ. The CDR3, as DNA: TGTGCCAGCAGCTTAGGTCCGAGGAGCTCCTACGAGCAGTACTTC. This gives the protein CASSLGPRSSYEQYF.

CDR3 region: CASKETGGNYGYTF. Here the CDR3 DNA reads TGCGCCAGCAAGGAGACAGGGGGCAACTATGGCTACACCTTC. The J gene is TRBJ1-2, the V gene TRBV5-1; the match to TRBD1 covers 10 bases. The germline gives CDR1 SGHRS, CDR2 YFSETQ. After removal of 6 bases from V and 2 bases from J, the junction contained 4 bases not matched to a gene. This CDR3 comprises 14 residues.

The rearrangement joins TRBV5-6 to TRBJ1-4, with a tentative D call TRBD1 (6 bases). The V end lost 0 bases, the J end lost 8 bases, and 14 bases lay between the germline ends. Germline loops: CDR1 SGHDT, CDR2 YYEEEE. This CDR3 comprises 15 residues. The CDR3 loop reads CASSLEGGIREKLFF. The CDR3 nucleotides are TGTGCCAGCAGCTTGGAAGGGGGGATTCGGGAAAAACTGTTTTTT.

The chain uses TRBV6-2 or TRBV6-3 and TRBJ2-1, with 8 positions matching TRBD1. In germline, CDR1 is MNHEY, CDR2 SVGEGT. This CDR3 contains 22 residues. After removal of 0 bases from V and 5 bases from J, the junction contained 24 bases not matched to a gene. The CDR3 sequence: CASSYSRTGPSLPWPNNNEQFF. As DNA, the CDR3 is TGTGCCAGCAGTTACTCTAGGACAGGGCCTAGCCTCCCCTGGCCCAACAACAATGAGCAGTTCTTC.

This clonotype was seen more than once but under ten times. The V call is TRBV9, the J call TRBJ2-2, with D possibly called TRBD1 or TRBD2 (5 bases each). The CDR3 spans 16 residues. Germline lookup yields CDR1 SGDLS and CDR2 YYNGEE. Trimming took off 4 bases at V and 4 bases at J, with 17 bases between the two ends. CDR3 in amino acids: CASSTAGFAGTGELFF. Here the CDR3 DNA reads TGTGCCAGCAGCACAGCAGGGTTCGCGGGCACCGGGGAGCTGTTTTTT.

The genes are TRBV24-1 and TRBJ2-1, with 10 bases identical to TRBD2. The ends lost 8 bases at V and 7 bases at J; junction bases unmatched: 7. CDR3 size: 14 residues. Germline assignment: CDR1 KGHDR and CDR2 SFDVKD. CDR3 nucleotides: TGTGCCACCACCGGGGGACTAGCGAAGAATGAGCAGTTCTTC. It translates to CATTGGLAKNEQFF.

The chain employs TRBV7-9 and TRBJ1-1, with D possibly TRBD1 on 5 matching bases. CDR3 length equals 12 residues. CDR1 SEHNR and CDR2 FQNEAQ come from the germline V gene (reference sequence). Trimming removed 4 bases from V and 6 bases from J, with 9 bases in between. The CDR3 sequence is CASSSQGSEAFF. The CDR3 coding sequence is TGTGCCAGCAGCTCCCAGGGCTCTGAAGCTTTCTTT.

The V call is TRBV12-3 or TRBV12-4, the J call TRBJ2-3, with 7 bases aligning to TRBD2. J lost 1 base, V lost 6 bases, and 4 bases had no gene match. CDR3 length: 14 residues. The CDR3 here is CASRRGGGTDTQYF. CDR3 sequence (DNA): TGTGCCAGCAGGCGGGGAGGGGGCACAGATACGCAGTATTTT.

The chain joins TRBV7-3 to TRBJ2-3, with TRBD2 identical over 8 bases. Germline CDR1 is SGHTA and CDR2 is FQGTGA. The CDR3 runs 15 residues. Trimming removed 5 bases from V and 4 bases from J; junction bases left unmatched: 8. This chain's CDR3 is CASSRSGTPADTQYF. CDR3 sequence (DNA): TGTGCCAGCAGCCGTAGCGGGACCCCGGCAGATACGCAGTATTTT.

This clonotype was counted a few times. This chain links TRBV20-1 with TRBJ1-1; TRBD1 matches at 7 bases. J gave up 5 bases and V 4 bases, and 10 bases lay outside the gene matches. CDR3 length: 14 amino acids. Germline loops: CDR1 DFQATT, CDR2 SNEGSKA (reference sequence). The CDR3 here is CSAIPPGTVTEAFF. The CDR3 nucleotides read TGCAGTGCTATTCCGCCGGGGACAGTAACTGAAGCTTTCTTT.

This clonotype was counted once. The chain couples TRBV7-2 to TRBJ2-5; D is possibly TRBD1 (7 bases). Germline V gene data show CDR1 as SGHTA and CDR2 as FQGNSA. V gave up 4 bases and J gave up 0 bases, with 15 bases separating them. There are 16 residues in the CDR3. Here the CDR3 reads CASSSGGIPNQETQYF. In nucleotides, the CDR3 is TGTGCCAGCAGCTCAGGGGGGATCCCAAACCAAGAGACCCAGTACTTC.

This rearrangement joins TRBV13 to TRBJ2-5; 8 bases fit TRBD2. The CDR3 extends over 14 amino acids. Germline CDR1 is PRHDT and CDR2 is FYEKMQ (reference sequence). Losses at the gene ends were 5 bases for V and 5 bases for J; bases not matched to a gene: 7. The CDR3 nucleotides read TGTGCCAGCAGCGAACGGGGGGGCGTGGAGACCCAGTACTTC. Protein sequence: CASSERGGVETQYF. Full variable domain (remainder filled in from reference TRBV13 and TRBJ2-5): AAGVIQSPRHLIKEKRETATLKCYPIPRHDTVYWYQQGPGQDPQFLISFYEKMQSDKGSIPDRFSAQQFSDYHSELNMSSLELGDSALYFCASSERGGVETQYFGPGTRLLVL.

This clonotype occurred many times. This rearrangement joins TRBV5-1 to TRBJ2-1; weak D call: TRBD1 (5 bases). This CDR3 is built from 14 residues. In germline, CDR1 is SGHRS, CDR2 YFSETQ. V lost 5 bases and J lost 7, with 16 bases in between. Here the CDR3 reads CASRRQGMGNEQFF. DNA for the CDR3: TGCGCCAGCAGACGTCAGGGAATGGGAAATGAGCAGTTCTTC. Full variable domain (remainder filled in from reference TRBV5-1 and TRBJ2-1): KAGVTQTPRYLIKTRGQQVTLSCSPISGHRSVSWYQQTPGQGLQFLFEYFSETQRNKGNFPGRFSGRQFSNSRSEMNVSTLELGDSALYLCASRRQGMGNEQFFGPGTRLTVL.

This clonotype was picked up a small number of times. The chain carries TRBV20-1 and TRBJ2-3; D perhaps matches TRBD2 (5 bases). Germline V gene data show CDR1 as DFQATT and CDR2 as SNEGSKA (reference sequence). V shed 1 base and J shed 1 base, with 12 bases lying between them. The CDR3 is made up of 15 amino acids. CDR3 sequence reads: CSARVGSYGTDTQYF. The CDR3 region has the DNA TGCAGTGCTAGAGTGGGGAGTTATGGCACAGATACGCAGTATTTT.

The chain links TRBV4-1 to TRBJ2-3, with 10 nucleotides matching TRBD2. In germline, CDR1 is MGHRA, CDR2 YSYEKL. There are 16 residues in the CDR3. V lost 6 bases and J lost 4; bases outside the gene matches: 10. The CDR3, as DNA: TGCGCCAGCAGGCCCCCCGGGACTAGCGTAGCAGATACGCAGTATTTT. Translation: CASRPPGTSVADTQYF.

The chain links TRBV10-3 to TRBJ2-5; D gene unclear. Germline V gene sequence: CDR1 ENHRY, CDR2 SYGVKD. The CDR3 has 15 residues. The V and J ends lost 10 bases and 4 bases respectively, with 22 bases between them. The CDR3 coding sequence is TGTGCCACCTTGGATTTGGGGTCGATTCCAGAGACCCAGTACTTC. Translating it yields CATLDLGSIPETQYF.

The CDR3 protein is CAISDRTLPTDTQYF. DNA for the CDR3: TGTGCCATCAGTGATAGGACACTACCCACAGATACGCAGTATTTT. The chain couples TRBV10-3 to TRBJ2-3; the D gene is possibly TRBD1 (5 bases). The CDR3 spans 15 residues. V shed 3 bases and J shed 2 bases, with 12 bases lying between them. Germline lookup yields CDR1 ENHRY and CDR2 SYGVKD.

This chain joins TRBV20-1 and TRBJ2-5; D may correspond to TRBD1 or TRBD2 (6 bases each). The CDR3 is made up of 12 amino acids. Germline CDR1 and CDR2: DFQATT and SNEGSKA (reference sequence). This CDR3 reads CGGSRGQETQYF. The DNA of the CDR3 is TGCGGAGGGAGCAGGGGACAAGAGACCCAGTACTTC.

The J gene is TRBJ1-5, the V gene TRBV30; D is uncertain. The germline V gene has CDR1 GTSNPN and CDR2 SVGIG (reference sequence). This CDR3 spans 12 amino acids. V dropped 0 bases and J dropped 4 bases, with 4 bases sitting between them. CDR3 nucleotide sequence: TGTGCCTGGAGTGTATATAATCAGCCCCAGCATTTT. As protein: CAWSVYNQPQHF. The variable domain in full, completed from reference TRBV30 and TRBJ1-5, reads SQTIHQWPATLVQPVGSPLSLECTVEGTSNPNLYWYRQAAGRGLQLLFYSVGIGQISSEVPQNLSASRPQDRQFILSSKKLLLSDSGFYLCAWSVYNQPQHFGDGTRLSIL.

The J gene is TRBJ2-7, the V gene TRBV7-9, with D hard to call. This CDR3 contains 14 residues. V was trimmed by 2 bases and J by 0 bases, leaving 8 bases between them. Looked up from germline, CDR1 is SEHNR and CDR2 is FQNEAQ (reference sequence). In DNA form, the CDR3 reads TGTGCCAGCAGCTTACTAGGAAACTCCTACGAGCAGTACTTC. The encoded protein is CASSLLGNSYEQYF.

The rearrangement uses TRBV4-2 and TRBJ2-7; 7 bases fit TRBD1. Losses at the gene ends were 0 bases for V and 7 bases for J; bases not matched to a gene: 6. This CDR3 spans 14 amino acids. The V gene's germline CDR1 is LGHNA and CDR2 YNFKEQ. CDR3 protein: CASSQDRAGGEQYF. CDR3 coding DNA: TGTGCCAGCAGCCAAGATAGGGCAGGGGGAGAGCAGTACTTC.

This clonotype turned up a few times. The genes are TRBV21-1 and TRBJ2-5; the D segment call TRBD2 is taken from the table without a DNA check. TRBV21-1 has pseudogene status. The CDR3 has 19 amino acids. CDR3: CASSTWRGGEPRRIETQYF. The CDR3 DNA is TGTGCCAGCAGCACCTGGCGAGGAGGGGAGCCTAGGCGAATTGAGACCCAGTACTTC.

This clonotype was counted a few times. V usage is TRBV9 and J usage is TRBJ1-1; possibly TRBD1 for D (6 bases). Trimming left V 3 bases short and J 2 bases short, with 14 bases between. CDR3 length equals 15 residues. Germline CDR1 and CDR2: SGDLS and YYNGEE. Here the CDR3 DNA reads TGTGCCAGCAGCGCTACCGGGACACAAAACACTGAAGCTTTCTTT. Protein: CASSATGTQNTEAFF.

This clonotype was seen more than once but under ten times. This chain connects TRBV6-2 or TRBV6-3 to TRBJ2-7; TRBD2 aligns across 7 bases. With V trimmed by 6 bases and J by 5 bases, 13 bases remained unmatched. The CDR3 length is 15 residues. Germline V CDR1 and CDR2: MNHEY, SVGEGT. CDR3 sequence (DNA): TGTGCCAGCAGACCTCCAGGGAGCGGGACCCACGAGCAGTACTTC. It translates to CASRPPGSGTHEQYF.

In its sample, this clonotype was seen a few times. This chain links TRBV27 with TRBJ2-7; 11 bases fit TRBD1. CDR3 length: 15 residues. Germline loops: CDR1 MNHEY, CDR2 SMNVEV (reference sequence). V gave up 5 bases and J gave up 3 bases; unmatched junction bases: 6. DNA for the CDR3: TGTGCCAGCAGTGAATGGACAGGGGGCGGCTACGAGCAGTACTTC. It specifies CASSEWTGGGYEQYF.

The genes are TRBV5-6 and TRBJ1-3; D not certain. CDR1 SGHDT and CDR2 YYEEEE come from the germline V gene. Trimming cost V 3 bases and J 4 bases, with 11 bases left between them. The CDR3 totals 14 residues. In nucleotides, the CDR3 is TGTGCCAGCAGCTGGAGCGGAGGGGGAAACACCATATATTTT. Its translation: CASSWSGGGNTIYF.

This clonotype has only a few counts. The chain couples TRBV7-9 to TRBJ2-2; possibly TRBD1 or TRBD2 for D (7 bases each). Germline CDR1 reads SEHNR; CDR2 reads FQNEAQ (reference sequence). V lost 5 bases and J lost 3, with 16 bases in between. This CDR3 is 16 amino acids long. For the CDR3, the DNA is TGTGCCAGCAGCCCCGCGGCAGGGGGGGACACCGGGGAGCTGTTTTTT. Translated, it gives CASSPAAGGDTGELFF.

This rearrangement joins TRBV29-1 to TRBJ2-6; D call uncertain. The CDR3 sequence is 14 residues long. V was cut by 4 bases and J by 0 bases, with 7 bases left in between. Germline V gene lookup returns CDR1 SQVTM and CDR2 ANQGSEA. CDR3 bases: TGCAGCGTTGGTACCAGCTCTGGGGCCAACGTCCTGACTTTC. Its translation: CSVGTSSGANVLTF. Using reference TRBV29-1 and TRBJ2-6 for the parts outside the CDR3, the full variable domain is SAVISQKPSRDICQRGTSLTIQCQVDSQVTMMFWYRQQPGQSLTLIATANQGSEATYESGFVIDKFPISRPNLTFSTLTVSNMSPEDSSIYLCSVGTSSGANVLTFGAGSRLTVL.